This TCR beta chain was captured in a study of CD4 T cells in relation to SARS-CoV-2 and coronaviruses. Points from the study as a whole: SARS-CoV-2-driven expansion was significantly weaker in crossreactive than monoreactive clones.

Libraries were prepared by immunoSEQ multiplex PCR; TCRdb keeps only in-frame clonotypes and omits some of them. Of tens of thousands of clones in the sample, about 92% were seen once. Unexposed donor CD4+ T cells date from about 2011-2019, before the COVID-19 pandemic. Trimming left V 2 bases short and J 6 bases short, with 10 bases between. There are 13 residues in the CDR3. Germline CDR1 is LNHDA and CDR2 is SQIVND (reference sequence). As for this clone: The antigen remains undetermined.

The clonotype was recovered from a human donor in good health. Sequenced material: naive CD4+ T cells from PBMCs. Subset here: naive CD4+ T cells isolated by negative enrichment. V is TRBV19 and J is TRBJ1-2; D unresolved. The CDR3 DNA follows: TGTGCCAGTAGTATATTGGGTTCTGATGGCTACACCTTC. Protein: CASSILGSDGYTF.